Shown below are 28 T cell receptor beta chains from a single sample sequenced in a study of blood T cell repertoires in COVID-19 (dated by TCRdb to 2020 to 2021). Receptor libraries were prepared by the immunoSEQ multiplex PCR assay. What TCRdb holds here is the immuneACCESS table cut down to in-frame rearrangements. Part of the clones is not present; checked against another copy, under half of the missing clones reflect an unresolved V gene, and the others are unexplained. In all, the sample holds about 140,000 clones, and under 80% of those were seen once. Around 13% of the sample lies in the top ten. Sequencing was performed on peripheral blood. The origin of the receptors is a man aged 80 or over with acute or convalescent COVID-19.

The chain links TRBV4-2 to TRBJ1-2; no definite D call. The CDR3 covers 14 residues. Germline V CDR1 and CDR2: LGHNA, YNFKEQ. Trimming took 1 base from V and 4 from J, leaving 10 bases between them. CDR3 nucleotide sequence: TGTGCCAGCAGCCAAGCTCTAAATACCTATGGCTACACCTTC. Translation gives CASSQALNTYGYTF.

This rearrangement joins TRBV5-1 to TRBJ2-3, with 8 bases matching TRBD2. This CDR3 has 16 amino acids. Unmatched junction bases numbered 4, after V lost 0 bases and J lost 1 base. Germline CDR1 and CDR2: SGHRS and YFSETQ. The CDR3 DNA reads TGCGCCAGCAGCTTGGGAGCGACTAGCGGCACAGATACGCAGTATTTT. It codes for CASSLGATSGTDTQYF.

The genes are TRBV28 and TRBJ2-2, with 8 bases matching TRBD2. The CDR3 is 15 residues long. V lost 6 bases to trimming and J lost 7 bases; unmatched junction nucleotides: 10. Germline loops: CDR1 MDHEN, CDR2 SYDVKM. CDR3 DNA sequence: TGTGCCAGCAGACTCGGGGGGGCTGCGTTCGGGGAGCTGTTTTTT. Translating gives CASRLGGAAFGELFF.

This clone was found once. This chain links TRBV7-2 with TRBJ1-4; no clear D gene. Germline V gene lookup returns CDR1 SGHTA and CDR2 FQGNSA. Trimming shortened V by 7 bases and J by 0 bases, and 12 bases separated the two germline ends. The CDR3 runs to 15 residues. The CDR3 region is CASMGRAATNEKLFF. The CDR3 bases are TGTGCCAGCATGGGCAGAGCGGCAACTAATGAAAAACTGTTTTTT.

The rearrangement joins TRBV2 to TRBJ2-2; D is ambiguous. Germline V gene data show CDR1 as SNHLY and CDR2 as FYNNEI. Trimming removed 1 base from V and 3 bases from J, with 6 bases in between. The CDR3 runs 14 residues. CDR3 nucleotides: TGTGCCAGCAGTGAAGATTCGGACACCGGGGAGCTGTTTTTT. Residues: CASSEDSDTGELFF.

The V gene is TRBV5-8, the J gene TRBJ1-3; 7 nucleotides match TRBD1. V was pared by 3 bases and J by 4 bases, with 4 bases of the junction left unmatched. The CDR3 covers 14 residues. Germline CDR1 SGHTS, CDR2 YDEGEE. The CDR3 sequence: CASSWKGQGNTIYF. CDR3 sequence (DNA): TGTGCCAGCAGCTGGAAGGGACAGGGAAACACCATATATTTT.

The chain is built from TRBV20-1 and TRBJ2-7; no clear D gene. With 2 bases removed from V and 3 bases from J, the gap between germline ends came to 5 bases. Germline assignment: CDR1 DFQATT and CDR2 SNEGSKA (reference sequence). This CDR3 region has 11 residues. The CDR3: CSARQDYEQYF. The CDR3 coding sequence is TGCAGTGCTAGACAGGACTACGAGCAGTACTTC.

This clone was seen a single time. The chain employs TRBV4-3 and TRBJ1-2; no reliable D call. Germline loops: CDR1 LGHNA, CDR2 YSLEER. There are 14 residues in the CDR3. The V end lost 3 bases, the J end lost 4 bases, and 12 bases lay between the germline ends. In DNA form, the CDR3 reads TGCGCCAGCAGCCAGCATCAGGCTGCCTATGGCTACACCTTC. Residues: CASSQHQAAYGYTF.

The chain joins TRBV5-5 to TRBJ2-2, with D maybe TRBD1 (5 bases). Germline-derived CDR1 and CDR2 are SGHKS and YYEKEE (reference sequence). This CDR3 region has 15 residues. Trimming took 6 bases from V and 4 from J, leaving 16 bases between them. CDR3 sequence: CASMLSDSSTGELFF. Written as DNA, the CDR3 is TGTGCCAGCATGCTTTCCGACAGTTCCACCGGGGAGCTGTTTTTT. The full variable domain, in which reference TRBV5-5 and TRBJ2-2 provide the parts outside the CDR3, is DAGVTQSPTHLIKTRGQQVTLRCSPISGHKSVSWYQQVLGQGPQFIFQYYEKEERGRGNFPDRFSARQFPNYSSELNVNALLLGDSALYLCASMLSDSSTGELFFGEGSRLTVL.

This clone was found once. The chain combines TRBV9 with TRBJ1-1; D uncertain. The CDR3 has 13 residues. Germline lookup yields CDR1 SGDLS and CDR2 YYNGEE. The V gene lost 0 bases and the J gene lost 1 base, with 4 bases spanning the gap. The CDR3 DNA follows: TGTGCCAGCAGCGTAGCAGGGAACACTGAAGCTTTCTTT. It codes for CASSVAGNTEAFF. The entire variable domain, with the rest obtained from reference TRBV9 and TRBJ1-1, is as follows: DSGVTQTPKHLITATGQRVTLRCSPRSGDLSVYWYQQSLDQGLQFLIQYYNGEERAKGNILERFSAQQFPDLHSELNLSSLELGDSALYFCASSVAGNTEAFFGQGTRLTVV.

The rearrangement joins TRBV6-5 to TRBJ2-3, with a possible D match to TRBD2 (5 bases). Trimming left V 7 bases short and J 5 bases short, with 10 bases between. This CDR3 is built from 12 residues. Germline CDR1 MNHEY, CDR2 SVGAGI. CDR3 amino acids: CASKNEGDTQYF. The CDR3 DNA reads as TGTGCCAGCAAAAACGAGGGAGATACGCAGTATTTT.

The chain recombines TRBV6-2 or TRBV6-3 with TRBJ2-1, with D possibly TRBD1 on 6 matching bases. Germline CDR1 and CDR2: MNHEY and SVGEGT. The CDR3 spans 16 residues. The ends were cut back, 6 bases at V and 9 bases at J, with 24 bases in the middle. CDR3 in amino acids: CASSQGQGWRKGEQFF. The CDR3 DNA is TGTGCCAGCAGCCAGGGGCAGGGTTGGAGAAAGGGTGAGCAGTTCTTC.

This clone showed up just a few times. The chain carries TRBV15 and TRBJ1-5; TRBD1 is a possible D gene (5 bases). This CDR3 has 17 amino acids. V lost 5 bases and J lost 1, with 18 bases in between. From germline, CDR1 is LNHNV and CDR2 YYDKDF (reference sequence). The CDR3 reads CATSPGGLRQSNQPQHF. As DNA, the CDR3 is TGTGCCACCAGCCCGGGTGGACTAAGACAGAGCAATCAGCCCCAGCATTTT.

In its sample, this clone was seen once. The chain recombines TRBV24-1 with TRBJ1-2; TRBD1 matches 8 bases. The CDR3 length is 14 residues. Unmatched junction bases numbered 8, after V lost 4 bases and J lost 8 bases. Germline CDR1 and CDR2: KGHDR and SFDVKD. The CDR3 loop reads CATSDTGGGPGYTF. CDR3 DNA: TGTGCCACCAGTGACACAGGGGGAGGGCCAGGCTACACCTTC.

The V call is TRBV7-5, the J call TRBJ2-3; the table's D call of TRBD1 was not tested on the DNA. TRBV7-5 represents a pseudogene. The CDR3 runs 15 residues. CDR3 sequence: CARSPPGQGRDTQYF. The DNA of the CDR3 is TGTGCCAGAAGCCCACCGGGACAGGGGAGGGATACGCAGTATTTT.

This clone was recorded only once. The chain uses TRBV28 and TRBJ2-5; 8 bases are shared with TRBD2. Germline V lookup: CDR1 MDHEN, CDR2 SYDVKM. V was clipped by 6 bases and J by 4 bases; unmatched bases: 4. CDR3 length: 13 amino acids. DNA for the CDR3: TGTGCCAGCAGGTCCGCGGGGGGAGAGACCCAGTACTTC. As protein: CASRSAGGETQYF.

This clone has a single count. V usage is TRBV28 and J usage is TRBJ2-5, with D possibly matching TRBD2 (5 bases). The V end lost 2 bases, the J end lost 7 bases, and 14 bases lay between the germline ends. The CDR3 consists of 14 residues. Germline CDR1 MDHEN, CDR2 SYDVKM. DNA of the CDR3: TGTGCCAGCAGTTTACGGGCAGCGCGGGTGACCCAGTACTTC. Translating gives CASSLRAARVTQYF.

This chain links TRBV4-1 with TRBJ2-5; 7 bases fit TRBD1. The CDR3 is 16 amino acids. Trimming removed 2 bases from V and 4 bases from J; junction bases left unmatched: 10. Germline CDR1 MGHRA, CDR2 YSYEKL. CDR3 DNA: TGCGCCAGCAGCCAATTTCAGGGGGATCCCCTAGAGACCCAGTACTTC. Amino acid sequence: CASSQFQGDPLETQYF.

J is TRBJ2-2 and V is TRBV5-1; a weak D match, TRBD1 (5 bases). V was pared by 0 bases and J by 1 base, with 7 bases between. The CDR3 runs to 15 residues. Germline V CDR1 and CDR2: SGHRS, YFSETQ. The CDR3 DNA reads TGCGCCAGCAGCTTGGTCCAGGGGAACACCGGGGAGCTGTTTTTT. Its protein is CASSLVQGNTGELFF.

This chain connects TRBV21-1 to TRBJ2-7; the table calls TRBD1, which could not be checked here. TRBV21-1 is described as a pseudogene. This CDR3 region has 15 residues. The DNA for the CDR3 is TGTGCCAGCAGCAACCGGGACACCGACTCCTACGAGCAGTACTTC. Its protein product is CASSNRDTDSYEQYF.

The genes are TRBV7-9 and TRBJ1-6; D is possibly TRBD1 (5 bases). The ends were cut back, 0 bases at V and 9 bases at J, with 12 bases in the middle. The CDR3 runs 15 residues. The germline CDR1 and CDR2 sequences are SEHNR and FQNEAQ (reference sequence). The CDR3 protein is CASSLATDRSSPLHF. The CDR3 DNA sequence: TGTGCCAGCAGCTTAGCGACAGATCGAAGTTCACCCCTCCACTTT.

This clone was observed many times. This chain joins TRBV19 and TRBJ1-1; a weak D match, TRBD1 (5 bases). The CDR3 is made up of 13 amino acids. Germline CDR1 LNHDA, CDR2 SQIVND (reference sequence). The ends were cut back, 7 bases at V and 4 bases at J, with 13 bases in the middle. In DNA form, the CDR3 reads TGTGCCAGTAATTCAGGGATGGGCACTGAAGCTTTCTTT. It specifies CASNSGMGTEAFF.

The rearrangement links TRBV4-3 to TRBJ2-1; D perhaps matches TRBD2 (5 bases). The CDR3 is 16 residues long. Trimming shortened V by 0 bases and J by 0 bases, and 9 bases separated the two germline ends. The germline V gene has CDR1 LGHNA and CDR2 YSLEER. For the CDR3, the DNA is TGCGCCAGCAGCCAAGATTGGAGGAGCTCCTACAATGAGCAGTTCTTC. Translating gives CASSQDWRSSYNEQFF.

In nucleotides, the CDR3 is TGTGCCAGTAGTATCAAACCCTCACTCGAGCGTCATAGCAATCAGCCCCAGCATTTT. It codes for CASSIKPSLERHSNQPQHF. The chain combines TRBV19 with TRBJ1-5; no reliable D call. The ends were cut back, 3 bases at V and 0 bases at J, with 21 bases in the middle. The CDR3 spans 19 residues. Germline assignment: CDR1 LNHDA and CDR2 SQIVND (reference sequence).

This clone showed up just a few times. V and J are TRBV12-3 or TRBV12-4 and TRBJ1-1; D is ambiguous. The CDR3 covers 12 residues. Trimming left V 1 base short and J 10 bases short, with 10 bases between. The CDR3 coding sequence is TGTGCCAGCAGTTTAGGCAGGTTAGGAGCTTTCTTT. Translating gives CASSLGRLGAFF.

V is TRBV30 and J is TRBJ2-7; D possibly corresponds to TRBD1 (6 bases). The V end was cut by 3 bases, the J end by 7 bases, with 16 bases between. The CDR3 has 13 amino acids. CDR1 GTSNPN and CDR2 SVGIG come from the germline V gene (reference sequence). CDR3: CAWSGTLQGEQYF. The CDR3 DNA reads as TGTGCCTGGAGCGGGACACTCCAGGGGGAGCAGTACTTC.

This clone has just a few counts. The rearrangement uses TRBV30 and TRBJ1-6; TRBD1 agrees at 8 bases. The CDR3 runs 13 residues. Per germline, CDR1 GTSNPN and CDR2 SVGIG (reference sequence). The CDR3 DNA reads TGTGCATATCAGCTGGGACAGGCCTTCACCCTCCACTTT. Protein product: CAYQLGQAFTLHF.

The sample holds a few counts of this clone. This chain connects TRBV9 to TRBJ1-2; D is ambiguous. V gave up 3 bases and J gave up 0 bases, with 15 bases separating them. CDR1 is SGDLS, CDR2 YYNGEE, per germline. CDR3 length equals 16 residues. The CDR3 DNA is TGTGCCAGCAGCGAGTCACAGAATCAAGCTAACTATGGCTACACCTTC. It translates to CASSESQNQANYGYTF. The full variable domain, its missing parts supplied by reference TRBV9 and TRBJ1-2, is DSGVTQTPKHLITATGQRVTLRCSPRSGDLSVYWYQQSLDQGLQFLIQYYNGEERAKGNILERFSAQQFPDLHSELNLSSLELGDSALYFCASSESQNQANYGYTFGSGTRLTVV.